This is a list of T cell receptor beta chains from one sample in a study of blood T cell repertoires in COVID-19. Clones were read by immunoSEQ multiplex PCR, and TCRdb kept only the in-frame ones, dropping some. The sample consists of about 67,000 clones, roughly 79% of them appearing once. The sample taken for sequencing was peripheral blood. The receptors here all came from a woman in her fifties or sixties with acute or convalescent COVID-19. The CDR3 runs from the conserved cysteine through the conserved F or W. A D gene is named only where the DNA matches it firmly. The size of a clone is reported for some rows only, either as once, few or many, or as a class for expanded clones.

TGCGCCAGCAACCCAGGGGGGAACTATGGCTACACCTTC CASNPGGNYGYTF TRBV10-2 - TRBD1 TRBJ1-2 13
TGTGCCAGCAGTTTCAGACAGGGGAGCAATCAGCCCCAGCATTTT CASSFRQGSNQPQHF TRBV28 once TRBD1 TRBJ1-5 15
TGTGCCAGCAGTCGACTAGCGGGGGTCTATGAGCAGTACTTC CASSRLAGVYEQYF TRBV6-2/TRBV6-3 - TRBD2 TRBJ2-7 14
TGCGCCAGCAGCCAGGCCTTGGACACTGAAGCTTTCTTT CASSQALDTEAFF TRBV4-3 once - TRBJ1-1 13
TGCGCCAGCAGCTATTCAGGGTGGGAGGATGAAAAACTGTTTTTT CASSYSGWEDEKLFF TRBV5-1 - - TRBJ1-4 15
TGTGCCAGCAGCCATGGGACAGCCAGGACCTTC CASSHGTARTF TRBV3-1/TRBV3-2 - TRBD1 TRBJ1-2 11
TGTGCCAGCAGTTCCCAGGGGGAATTTGACGAGCAGTACTTC CASSSQGEFDEQYF TRBV9 - TRBD1 TRBJ2-7 14
TGTGCCAGCAGCGTATTCCCTACCAATGAGCAGTTCTTC CASSVFPTNEQFF TRBV9 - - TRBJ2-1 13
TGTGCCAGCAGTTTACTAGGACAGGGCTCTGGAAACACCATATATTTT CASSLLGQGSGNTIYF TRBV27 - TRBD1 TRBJ1-3 16
TGTGCCAGCAGTTACTCAATTAGAGGTGCCAATTCACCCCTCCACTTT CASSYSIRGANSPLHF TRBV6-6 - - TRBJ1-6 16
TGCAGCGTTGAAATGGACAGGGGCTACGAGCAGTACTTC CSVEMDRGYEQYF TRBV29-1 few TRBD1 TRBJ2-7 13
TGCGCCAGCAGCCAGGGTGTGGACAGTGGGAATGAAAAACTGTTTTTT CASSQGVDSGNEKLFF TRBV4-1 - - TRBJ1-4 16
TGTGCCAGCAGCGCAACTAGCGGGGGGGCCCATGAGCAGTTCTTC CASSATSGGAHEQFF TRBV9 - TRBD2 TRBJ2-1 15
TGTGCCGTCCGTGCAGGTCCGTACGAGCAGTACTTC CAVRAGPYEQYF TRBV19 few - TRBJ2-7 12
TGTGCCAGCAGCTTAACTGCAGGGGCCAACACTGAAGCTTTCTTT CASSLTAGANTEAFF TRBV7-3 - - TRBJ1-1 15
TGCGCCAGCAGCTCAGGGGATCCGGCTAATGAAAAACTGTTTTTT CASSSGDPANEKLFF TRBV5-1 - - TRBJ1-4 15
TGTGCCAGCAGTTTATCCGACCCAACAGTCTATGGCTACACCTTC CASSLSDPTVYGYTF TRBV28 - - TRBJ1-2 15
TGTGCCAGCAGCTCTAGCGGGGGGCAGGCGGCCCAGTACTTC CASSSSGGQAAQYF TRBV7-2 - TRBD2 TRBJ2-5 14
TGTGCCAGCAGTTACTTGAGCGGGGGAGACACAGATACGCAGTATTTT CASSYLSGGDTDTQYF TRBV2 - TRBD2 TRBJ2-3 16
TGCGCCAGCAGCCAGTACAGGGCAACTAATGAAAAACTGTTTTTT CASSQYRATNEKLFF TRBV4-1 - - TRBJ1-4 15
TGTGCCAGCAGCGTAGCCCCCGACACTCAAGAGACCCAGTACTTC CASSVAPDTQETQYF TRBV9 - - TRBJ2-5 15
TGTGCCAGCACCGCCGTTAGTGCGGGGTATGGCTACACCTTC CASTAVSAGYGYTF TRBV6-5 few - TRBJ1-2 14
TGTGCCAGCAGTGAAGCGCTTCCAGGAGCATGGGGGGGCAGAAAAGAGACCCAGTACTTC CASSEALPGAWGGRKETQYF TRBV2 - - TRBJ2-5 20
TGTGCCAGCCTGACAGGCCCGAACACTGAAGCTTTCTTT CASLTGPNTEAFF TRBV7-9 - - TRBJ1-1 13
TGTGCCAGCAGTAACCCTTATGACAGGAACACTGAAGCTTTCTTT CASSNPYDRNTEAFF TRBV6-6 - - TRBJ1-1 15
TGTGCCACCAGTGATCCGCGGACAGGGTCCTACGAGCAGTACTTC CATSDPRTGSYEQYF TRBV24-1 - TRBD1 TRBJ2-7 15
TGTGCCAGTACCCGGGGGAGGCTCGTTACCTACGAGCAGTACTTC CASTRGRLVTYEQYF TRBV2 once - TRBJ2-7 15
TGTGCCAGCAGGTTAGGGGCTTCCTATCAGCCCCAGCATTTT CASRLGASYQPQHF TRBV2 - - TRBJ1-5 14
TGTGCCAGTAGTCGACGACTAGCGGTATATGAGCAGTTCTTC CASSRRLAVYEQFF TRBV19 - TRBD2 TRBJ2-1 14
TGTGCCAGAAGCCAGGACAGGGAGGACGAGAAAGAGCAGTACTTC CARSQDREDEKEQYF TRBV5-3 - TRBD1 TRBJ2-7 15
TGTGCCAGCATCTACGGGAGGAACACTGAAGCTTTCTTT CASIYGRNTEAFF TRBV2 few - TRBJ1-1 13
TGTGCCAGCAGCTTCGGGGGTTCCAAGTACTTC CASSFGGSKYF TRBV7-9 - - TRBJ2-5 11
TGTGCCAGTAGCCATACCCGCGGCACCTCTGGAAACACCATATATTTT CASSHTRGTSGNTIYF TRBV19 few - TRBJ1-3 16
TGCGCCAGCAGTCAAGAAAGGTCAGGTAGCAATCAGCCCCAGCATTTT CASSQERSGSNQPQHF TRBV4-1 - - TRBJ1-5 16
TGTGCCAGCGGGCCTTACCTAGGGGGTAGCGACGAGCAGTACTTC CASGPYLGGSDEQYF TRBV27 few - TRBJ2-7 15
TGTGCCAGCAGTTTTTCGGCAGGGGGCGCCTTGGCCGGAATGCGCAATCAGCCCCAGCATTTT CASSFSAGGALAGMRNQPQHF TRBV6-2/TRBV6-3 few TRBD1 TRBJ1-5 21
TGTGCCAGCAGATTCAGGAACACTGAAGCTTTCTTT CASRFRNTEAFF TRBV6-6 - - TRBJ1-1 12
TGTGCCAGCAGTGAATGGGCAGGGGCCGGGGCTGAAGCTTTCTTT CASSEWAGAGAEAFF TRBV25-1 - - TRBJ1-1 15
TGTGCCAGCAGCCCCCTGACAGGGGGCGGCTACGAGCAGTACTTC CASSPLTGGGYEQYF TRBV3-1/TRBV3-2 - TRBD1 TRBJ2-7 15
TGTGCCAGCAGCGTAGGAGCAGGTCAGAATGAAAAACTGTTTTTT CASSVGAGQNEKLFF TRBV9 - - TRBJ1-4 15
TGCAGCGTTGAAGGGTCTGACAGGGAATCCTCCTACGAGCAGTACTTC CSVEGSDRESSYEQYF TRBV29-1 - TRBD1 TRBJ2-7 16
TGTGCCAGCAGCTTGGACCGCGGGGCCCTTTTTTCAATCTACGAGCAGTACTTC CASSLDRGALFSIYEQYF TRBV5-4 many - TRBJ2-7 18
TGTGCCAGCAGCCTTGGACAGGGGGTAAACTATGGCTACACCTTC CASSLGQGVNYGYTF TRBV5-6 - TRBD1 TRBJ1-2 15
TGTGCCAGCAGCTTGCCTTTCGACAGGGGAGATACGCAGTATTTT CASSLPFDRGDTQYF TRBV5-4 - TRBD1 TRBJ2-3 15
TGTGCCACCGCCTTTGGGGACAGGGCGCAGAGAGGGTCCTACGAGCAGTACTTC CATAFGDRAQRGSYEQYF TRBV19 - TRBD1 TRBJ2-7 18
TGTGCCAGCAGCCAAGGCGGTGGGAGGGGATCACCCCTCCACTTT CASSQGGGRGSPLHF TRBV3-1/TRBV3-2 - - TRBJ1-6 15
TGCGCCAGCAGCTCGGGACTAGCGGGGGAAGAGACCCAGTACTTC CASSSGLAGEETQYF TRBV5-1 - TRBD2 TRBJ2-5 15
TGTGCCAGCAGTTTCTGGCAGGGGGCGACTGGAAACACCATATATTTT CASSFWQGATGNTIYF TRBV28 - TRBD1 TRBJ1-3 16
TGCGCCAGCAGCCAGGGAGTCTCCTACGAGCAGTACTTC CASSQGVSYEQYF TRBV4-3 - - TRBJ2-7 13
TGTGCCAGCAGTTGGGACAGGGCTGGGGCCAACGTCCTGACTTTC CASSWDRAGANVLTF TRBV27 - TRBD1 TRBJ2-6 15